This is a list of T cell receptor beta chains from one sample in a study of beta chain features in type 1 diabetes. Assay: immunoSEQ multiplex PCR; the TCRdb copy retains only in-frame clones and omits some. Of 640,000 or so clones in the sample, over 10% were seen once. Sequencing was done on a sample of naive CD4+ T cells from blood. Source of these receptors: a man aged 18 to 30 with type 1 diabetes. Each CDR3 is given without its conserved first and last residue.

V | CDR3
TRBV10-3 | AISAGTTPEAF
TRBV7-9 | ASSLAAVGETQY
TRBV6-5 | AIRGDGDYEQY
TRBV18 | ASSPQGTNYGYT
TRBV5-1 | ASSTIQASGTASYGYT
TRBV7-8 | ASSPTGANTEAF
TRBV6-6 | ASSYGTGGNYEQY
TRBV30 | AWGEQPYEQY
TRBV28 | ASVTGQGVAGANVLT
TRBV27 | ASSLGSDQPQH
TRBV4-1 | ASSQGGTGTGETQY
TRBV7-9 | ASRQGATNEKLF
TRBV6-5 | ASSPPRAGLYGYT
TRBV7-7 | ASSLGTSSSYEQY
TRBV18 | ASSPQGFGANVLT